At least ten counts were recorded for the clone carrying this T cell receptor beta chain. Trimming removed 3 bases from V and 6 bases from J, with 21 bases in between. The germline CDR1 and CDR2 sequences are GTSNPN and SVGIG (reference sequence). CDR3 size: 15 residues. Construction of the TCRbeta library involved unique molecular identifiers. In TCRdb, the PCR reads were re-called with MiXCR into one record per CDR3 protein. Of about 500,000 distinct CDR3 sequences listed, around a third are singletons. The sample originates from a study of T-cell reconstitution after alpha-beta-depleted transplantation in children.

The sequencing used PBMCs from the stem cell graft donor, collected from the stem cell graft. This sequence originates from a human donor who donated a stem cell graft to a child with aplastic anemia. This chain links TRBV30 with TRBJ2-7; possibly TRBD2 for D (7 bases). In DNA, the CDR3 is TGTGCCTGGAGGTTGCGGGGGACATCGAGGGGCGAGCAGTACTTC. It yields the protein CAWRLRGTSRGEQYF. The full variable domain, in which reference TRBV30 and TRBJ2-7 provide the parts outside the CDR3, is SQTIHQWPATLVQPVGSPLSLECTVEGTSNPNLYWYRQAAGRGLQLLFYSVGIGQISSEVPQNLSASRPQDRQFILSSKKLLLSDSGFYLCAWRLRGTSRGEQYFGPGTRLTVT.